Listed below are T cell receptor beta chains from one sample, sequenced in a study of blood T cell repertoires in COVID-19. Profiled with immunoSEQ multiplex PCR; TCRdb holds only in-frame clones, not every one. The repertoire holds approximately 150,000 clones, with about 90% as singletons. Sequenced input: peripheral blood. Every receptor here comes from a man at least 80 years old with acute or convalescent COVID-19. CDR3s include the opening cysteine and the closing phenylalanine or tryptophan. The order of the fields is J gene, D gene, clone size, V gene, CDR3 DNA, CDR3 protein. A D gene is named only where the DNA matches it firmly. Clone sizes are given selectively: once, few, many, or a class where the clone is expanded.

j_gene: TRBJ2-5
d_gene: NA
abundance: once
v_gene: TRBV6-5
CDR3nt: TGTGCCAGCAGTTCCCCCCCAGGTGGGGCAGAGACCCAGTACTTC
CDR3aa: CASSSPPGGAETQYF

j_gene: TRBJ1-5
d_gene: NA
abundance: NA
v_gene: TRBV5-8
CDR3nt: TGTGCCAGCAGCTTGGTTGCGGGAGGGAACAATCAGCCCCAGCATTTT
CDR3aa: CASSLVAGGNNQPQHF

j_gene: TRBJ2-3
d_gene: NA
abundance: NA
v_gene: TRBV5-1
CDR3nt: TGCGCCAGCAGCTTGGCCTTCGTCGGGAGAGGCACAGATACGCAGTATTTT
CDR3aa: CASSLAFVGRGTDTQYF

j_gene: TRBJ1-1
d_gene: TRBD1
abundance: NA
v_gene: TRBV5-1
CDR3nt: TGCGCCAGCAGCTTGAGGGCACAGGGGGACAACACTGAAGCTTTCTTT
CDR3aa: CASSLRAQGDNTEAFF

j_gene: TRBJ2-2
d_gene: NA
abundance: NA
v_gene: TRBV6-5
CDR3nt: TGTGCCAGCAGTTACTCGTCGGGGAACGGGGAGCTGTTTTTT
CDR3aa: CASSYSSGNGELFF

j_gene: TRBJ2-3
d_gene: TRBD1
abundance: NA
v_gene: TRBV2
CDR3nt: TGTGCCAGCCAAGTGGTGGGACAGATAACAGATACGCAGTATTTT
CDR3aa: CASQVVGQITDTQYF

j_gene: TRBJ2-3
d_gene: TRBD2
abundance: NA
v_gene: TRBV3-1/TRBV3-2
CDR3nt: TGTGCCAGCAGCCTGACTAGCGGGGGGGTATTTAGGACAGATACGCAGTATTTT
CDR3aa: CASSLTSGGVFRTDTQYF

j_gene: TRBJ2-2
d_gene: NA
abundance: NA
v_gene: TRBV27
CDR3nt: TGTGCCAGCAGTTTAAGGGGGTTGGCGAACACCGGGGAGCTGTTTTTT
CDR3aa: CASSLRGLANTGELFF

j_gene: TRBJ2-1
d_gene: NA
abundance: NA
v_gene: TRBV6-2/TRBV6-3
CDR3nt: TGTGCCAGCAGTTACGGGGGGAACCTCTACAATGAGCAGTTCTTC
CDR3aa: CASSYGGNLYNEQFF

j_gene: TRBJ2-7
d_gene: NA
abundance: NA
v_gene: TRBV29-1
CDR3nt: TGCAGCGTTGAAGACAGTCCCTACGAGCAGTACTTC
CDR3aa: CSVEDSPYEQYF